This TCR beta chain was observed in a study of Ad26.COV2.S vaccination and SARS-CoV-2 variants. The study, taken as a whole, reports: Vaccinees showed greater spike-specific TCR breadth than placebo recipients. Analytic work on TCR breadth and depth might have understated the full extent of total T cell responses.

The repertoire was sequenced with immunoSEQ multiplex PCR; TCRdb's copy has only in-frame clones and lacks some. The sample has fewer than 800,000 clones; around 90% are singletons. Details on this clone: Its antigen is undetermined.

The CDR3 runs 14 residues. Per the germline V gene, CDR1 is MNHEY and CDR2 is SVGAGI. V lost 5 bases, J lost 5 bases, and 7 bases stayed unmatched. Treatment reported: some 20 received Ad26.COV2.S at low or high dose, single or two shots; roughly 5 received placebo; per-sample allocation not given. Samples were taken on day 63 after the first vaccine or placebo injection. Cohort 1b enrolled adults aged 18-55 years in Boston. As its vector, the vaccine had Ad26, which expressed Wuhan-strain SARS-CoV-2 spike. This TCR derives from a person aged 18-60 years who received the Ad26.COV2.S COVID-19 vaccine or a placebo. Here the sequenced sample was peripheral blood, taken in a trial of Ad26.COV2.S vaccine versus placebo. The chain carries TRBV6-5 and TRBJ2-3; 7 bases match TRBD2. The CDR3 here is CASSLGTTQDTQYF. For the CDR3, the DNA is TGTGCCAGCAGTCTAGGGACTACCCAAGATACGCAGTATTTT.